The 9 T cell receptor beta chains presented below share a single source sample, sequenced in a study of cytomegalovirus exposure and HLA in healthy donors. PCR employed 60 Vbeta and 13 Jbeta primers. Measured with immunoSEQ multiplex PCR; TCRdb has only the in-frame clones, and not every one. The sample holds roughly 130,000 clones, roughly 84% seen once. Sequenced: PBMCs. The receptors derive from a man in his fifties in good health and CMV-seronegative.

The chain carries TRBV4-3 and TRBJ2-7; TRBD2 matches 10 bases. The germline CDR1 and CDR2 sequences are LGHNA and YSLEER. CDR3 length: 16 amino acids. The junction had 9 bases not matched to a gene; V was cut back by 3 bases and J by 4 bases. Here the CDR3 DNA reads TGCGCCAGCAGCCATTCATCTAGCGGGGGTCAATACGAGCAGTACTTC. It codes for CASSHSSSGGQYEQYF.

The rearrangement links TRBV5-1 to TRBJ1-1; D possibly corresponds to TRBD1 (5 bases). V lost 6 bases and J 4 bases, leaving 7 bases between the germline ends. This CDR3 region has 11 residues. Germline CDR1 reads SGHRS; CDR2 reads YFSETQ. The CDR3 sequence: CASTGGTEAFF. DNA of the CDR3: TGCGCCAGCACGGGGGGCACTGAAGCTTTCTTT.

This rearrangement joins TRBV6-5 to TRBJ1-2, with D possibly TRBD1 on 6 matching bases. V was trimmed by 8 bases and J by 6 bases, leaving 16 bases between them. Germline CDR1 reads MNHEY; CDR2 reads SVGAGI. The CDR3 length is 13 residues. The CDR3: CASSPGGVDGYTF. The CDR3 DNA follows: TGTGCCAGCTCCCCTGGGGGCGTTGATGGCTACACCTTC.

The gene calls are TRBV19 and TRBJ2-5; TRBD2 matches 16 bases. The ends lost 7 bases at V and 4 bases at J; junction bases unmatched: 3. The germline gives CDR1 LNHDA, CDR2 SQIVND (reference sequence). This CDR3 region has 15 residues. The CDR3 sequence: CASMGLAGGPETQYF. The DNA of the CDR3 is TGTGCCAGTATGGGACTAGCGGGGGGGCCAGAGACCCAGTACTTC.

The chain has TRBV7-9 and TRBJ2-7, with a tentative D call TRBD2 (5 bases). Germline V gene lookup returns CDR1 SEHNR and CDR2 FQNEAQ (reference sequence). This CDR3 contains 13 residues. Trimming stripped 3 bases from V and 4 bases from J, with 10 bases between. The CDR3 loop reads CASSFGDWYEQYF. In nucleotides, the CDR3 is TGTGCCAGCAGCTTCGGGGATTGGTACGAGCAGTACTTC.

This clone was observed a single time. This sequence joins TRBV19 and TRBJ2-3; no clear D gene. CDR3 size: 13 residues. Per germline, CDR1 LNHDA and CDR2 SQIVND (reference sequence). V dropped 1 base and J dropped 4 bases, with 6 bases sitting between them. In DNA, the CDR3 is TGTGCCAGTAGTATAGGAGGCGCAGATACGCAGTATTTT. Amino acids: CASSIGGADTQYF.

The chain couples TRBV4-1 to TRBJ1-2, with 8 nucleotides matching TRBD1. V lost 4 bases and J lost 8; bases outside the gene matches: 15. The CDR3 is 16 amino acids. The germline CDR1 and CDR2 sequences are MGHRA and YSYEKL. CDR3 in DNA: TGCGCCAGCAGCCCCCCCGGGGACAGGAAATTGGTGGGCTACACCTTC. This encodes CASSPPGDRKLVGYTF.

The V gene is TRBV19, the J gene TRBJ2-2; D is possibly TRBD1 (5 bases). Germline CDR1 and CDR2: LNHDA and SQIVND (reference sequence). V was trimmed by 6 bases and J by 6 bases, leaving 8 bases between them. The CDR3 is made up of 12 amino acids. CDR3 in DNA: TGTGCCAGTAGCGTAGGGGCCGGGGAGCTGTTTTTT. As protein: CASSVGAGELFF.

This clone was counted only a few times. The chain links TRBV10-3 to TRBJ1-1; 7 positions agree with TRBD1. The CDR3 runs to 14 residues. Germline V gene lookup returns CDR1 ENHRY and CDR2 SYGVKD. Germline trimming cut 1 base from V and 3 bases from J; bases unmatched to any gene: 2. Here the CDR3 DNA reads TGTGCCATCAGTGAGTGGGGACAGTACACTGAAGCTTTCTTT. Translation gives CAISEWGQYTEAFF.